The 19 T cell receptor beta chains below come from one sample, sequenced in a study of human T cells and chemical hapten exposure. Specified time point: pre-sensitization, week 0. Regarding treatment: therapeutic diphenylcyclopropenone sensitization with weekly scalp DPC. Using its own MiXCR run on the RACE reads, TCRdb lists one record per CDR3 protein. The sample lists about 290,000 distinct CDR3 sequences, roughly 7.4% occurring once. The material was whole blood, obtained in connection with sensitization to the hapten diphenylcyclopropenone (DPC). Receptor source: a man younger than 30 with alopecia areata. Some clones in this sample may be carry-over from other donors' samples.

In DNA form, the CDR3 reads TGTGCCAGCAGCCCACAGACAGGGTTGATGAACACTGAAGCTTTCTTT. This translates into CASSPQTGLMNTEAFF. This chain links TRBV7-6 with TRBJ1-1, with 7 bases aligning to TRBD1. The J segment lost 0 bases and the V segment lost 5 bases, leaving 9 bases of the junction unmatched. The germline gives CDR1 SGHVS, CDR2 FNYEAQ. This CDR3 region has 16 residues.

Turning to this clonotype: Because the CDR3's place on the DNA is in doubt, the DNA is left out and the CDR3 is given as listed by TCRdb. V is TRBV4-2 and J is TRBJ1-3. The CDR3 region is 15 residues in length, termini included. The germline V gene has CDR1 LGHNA and CDR2 YNFKEQ. The CDR3 reads CASSQDVAEGNTIHF.

This clonotype was seen only a few times. The rearrangement links TRBV6-2 or TRBV6-3 to TRBJ1-2; D uncertain. Trimming cost V 2 bases and J 6 bases, with 7 bases left between them. This CDR3 spans 12 amino acids. Germline loops: CDR1 MNHEY, CDR2 SVGEGT. CDR3 protein: CASSYGLDGYTF. CDR3 nucleotide sequence: TGTGCCAGCAGTTACGGTTTGGATGGCTACACCTTC.

This clonotype turned up a few times. This chain uses TRBV9 with TRBJ2-7; a weak D match, TRBD2 (5 bases). Germline V gene sequence: CDR1 SGDLS, CDR2 YYNGEE. Trimming left V 0 bases short and J 5 bases short, with 12 bases between. This CDR3 spans 14 amino acids. The CDR3 sequence is CASSVGGLANEQYF. CDR3 in DNA: TGTGCCAGCAGCGTAGGAGGGCTGGCGAACGAGCAGTACTTC.

In regard to this clonotype: This could be a read error, since a much larger clone is one nucleotide away. The V call is TRBV5-6, the J call TRBJ2-5; unclear D gene. The CDR3 is 12 amino acids. Per the germline V gene, CDR1 is SGHDT and CDR2 is YYEEEE. V lost 7 bases to trimming and J lost 4 bases, with 11 bases between them. The CDR3 sequence: CASGSRPETQYF. CDR3 bases: TGTGCCAGCGGCTCCCGGCCAGAGACCCAGTACTTC.

This clonotype was picked up many times. The chain carries TRBV27 and TRBJ2-3, with D hard to call. V was clipped by 1 base and J by 6 bases, with 2 bases between them. In germline, CDR1 is MNHEY, CDR2 SMNVEV (reference sequence). The CDR3 is 11 amino acids. As DNA, the CDR3 is TGTGCCAGCAGTTTATATGATACGCAGTATTTT. This translates into CASSLYDTQYF.

The chain joins TRBV4-3 to TRBJ1-6, with 8 bases that match TRBD1. The CDR3 is made up of 15 amino acids. The V and J ends lost 0 bases and 11 bases, in that order; junction bases with no gene match: 6. The V gene's germline CDR1 is LGHNA and CDR2 YSLEER. CDR3 DNA: TGCGCCAGCAGCCAAGAGGACGACAGGGGTACACCCCTCCACTTT. Its translation: CASSQEDDRGTPLHF.

This clonotype has at least ten counts. The rearrangement joins TRBV27 to TRBJ1-6; D not resolved. The CDR3 has 14 residues. Between the trimmed V and J ends, which lost 3 bases and 7 bases, there was a span of 10 bases. Germline V gives CDR1 MNHEY, CDR2 SMNVEV (reference sequence). The CDR3 DNA reads as TGTGCCAGCAGTTTGGGGTGGCCGAATTCACCCCTCCACTTT. This sequence encodes CASSLGWPNSPLHF.

In its sample, this clonotype was seen many times. The chain recombines TRBV20-1 with TRBJ1-5; D call uncertain. The CDR3 contains 16 residues. Germline values: CDR1 DFQATT, CDR2 SNEGSKA (reference sequence). Trimming pared 3 bases from V and 2 bases from J, leaving 17 bases between. DNA for the CDR3: TGCAGTGCTAGTCCAATGGGGTTAACGGGCAATCAGCCCCAGCATTTT. The encoded protein is CSASPMGLTGNQPQHF.

The chain couples TRBV14 to TRBJ2-2, with 7 bases identical to TRBD1. The V gene end was trimmed by 3 bases and the J gene end by 2 bases; junction bases not matched to a gene: 9. Germline V gene lookup returns CDR1 SGHDN and CDR2 FVKESK. This CDR3 comprises 17 residues. CDR3 bases: TGTGCCAGCAGCCAGGGACAGCCAGAATATAACACCGGGGAGCTGTTTTTT. Its protein product is CASSQGQPEYNTGELFF.

The rearrangement joins TRBV6-4 to TRBJ2-5; a weak D match, TRBD1 (6 bases). Trimming took 4 bases from V and 3 from J, leaving 9 bases between them. Germline V gives CDR1 MRHNA, CDR2 SNTAGT. CDR3 size: 13 residues. The CDR3 here is CASSGQEEETQYF. In nucleotides, the CDR3 is TGTGCCAGCAGTGGACAGGAGGAAGAGACCCAGTACTTC.

This clonotype was seen repeatedly, ten times or more. J is TRBJ2-6 and V is TRBV6-5; a weak D match, TRBD1 (5 bases). V lost 6 bases, J lost 1 base, and 16 bases lay in between. This CDR3 comprises 17 residues. Germline V gene data show CDR1 as MNHEY and CDR2 as SVGAGI. The CDR3 protein is CASSPWTSLSGANVLTF. The CDR3 nucleotides are TGTGCCAGCAGCCCCTGGACATCCCTATCTGGGGCCAACGTCCTGACTTTC.

This clonotype was detected only a few times. This rearrangement joins TRBV7-2 to TRBJ1-5, with 8 bases fitting TRBD1. Germline V gives CDR1 SGHTA, CDR2 FQGNSA. J gave up 7 bases and V 5 bases, and 10 bases lay outside the gene matches. This CDR3 has 15 amino acids. The CDR3 here is CASSRLDRGNQPQHF. For the CDR3, the DNA is TGTGCCAGCAGCCGACTAGACAGGGGAAACCAGCCCCAGCATTTT.

The chain links TRBV20-1 to TRBJ1-5; 8 nucleotides match TRBD1. Germline V CDR1 and CDR2: DFQATT, SNEGSKA (reference sequence). The CDR3 is made up of 15 amino acids. V dropped 3 bases and J dropped 7; count of bases not matched to a gene: 11. CDR3 coding DNA: TGCAGTGCTAGTAAGACAGGGGACTTGGGACAGCCCCAGCATTTT. It yields the protein CSASKTGDLGQPQHF.

This clonotype was seen many times. The chain carries TRBV7-9 and TRBJ2-5; 7 bases are a match to TRBD1. There are 13 residues in the CDR3. The germline CDR1 and CDR2 sequences are SEHNR and FQNEAQ (reference sequence). J lost 2 bases, V lost 6 bases, and 3 bases had no gene match. The CDR3 here is CASSWDSQETQYF. The CDR3 coding sequence is TGTGCCAGCAGTTGGGACAGTCAAGAGACCCAGTACTTC.

This chain connects TRBV7-2 to TRBJ2-1; D remains unclear. Trimming took 1 base from V and 7 from J, leaving 11 bases between them. This CDR3 has 14 amino acids. CDR1 is SGHTA, CDR2 FQGNSA, per germline. The DNA for the CDR3 is TGTGCCAGCAGCTTAGAGGCTCTTCGGAATGAGCAGTTCTTC. It encodes CASSLEALRNEQFF.

This clonotype was counted at least ten times. This chain connects TRBV3-1 to TRBJ2-3; D may correspond to TRBD1 or TRBD2 (6 bases each). From germline, CDR1 is LGHDT and CDR2 YNNKEL (reference sequence). The CDR3 length is 17 residues. The ends were cut back, 0 bases at V and 3 bases at J, with 16 bases in the middle. This chain's CDR3 is CASSQEIGGGPTDTQYF. DNA for the CDR3: TGTGCCAGCAGCCAAGAGATAGGAGGGGGGCCAACAGATACGCAGTATTTT.

In its sample, this clonotype was seen a few times. The rearrangement joins TRBV10-3 to TRBJ1-3; 10 positions agree with TRBD1. V shed 6 bases, J shed 7 bases, and the junction held 15 bases outside the gene matches. Looked up from germline, CDR1 is ENHRY and CDR2 is SYGVKD. The CDR3 extends over 17 amino acids. The CDR3 DNA reads TGTGCCATCAGCCCGACGTCGACAGGGGGCCACGGGAACACCATATATTTT. It codes for CAISPTSTGGHGNTIYF.

This clonotype was observed a handful of times. The CDR3 nucleotides read TGTGCCAGCAGCCTCACCCAACAGGGGAGAACTGAAGCTTTCTTT. This sequence encodes CASSLTQQGRTEAFF. The chain couples TRBV5-4 to TRBJ1-1, with 7 bases aligning to TRBD1. CDR3 length: 15 residues. V lost 4 bases and J lost 5; bases outside the gene matches: 11. Per the germline V gene, CDR1 is SGHNT and CDR2 is YYREEE (reference sequence). Variable domain in full (rest from reference TRBV5-4 and TRBJ1-1): ETGVTQSPTHLIKTRGQQVTLRCSSQSGHNTVSWYQQALGQGPQFIFQYYREEENGRGNFPPRFSGLQFPNYSSELNVNALELDDSALYLCASSLTQQGRTEAFFGQGTRLTVV.